Listed here is a single T cell receptor beta chain. Its antigen is as yet unknown. ViraFEST expansion of antigen-specific CD4+ T cells with viral peptide pools preceded sequencing. It was after 10 days of culture that CD4+ T cells were isolated. These data come from a study of vaccination effects on CD4 cells after COVID-19. Using immunoSEQ multiplex PCR, the repertoire was profiled, and TCRdb retains in-frame clones only, with some absent. The table records 14,000 or so clones, about 80% of them present only once. The ends were cut back, 2 bases at V and 1 base at J, with 8 bases in the middle. In germline, CDR1 is SGHTA, CDR2 FQGNSA. This CDR3 has 15 residues.

The TCR sequence derives from a human donor who received a COVID-19 vaccine. The input for sequencing was CD4+ T cells from PBMCs cultured with HCoV-229E spike peptides, taken before COVID-19 vaccination. The rearrangement links TRBV7-2 to TRBJ2-2, with D hard to call. CDR3 nucleotides: TGTGCCAGCAGCTTAAAGGCGGTGAACACCGGGGAGCTGTTTTTT. This translates into CASSLKAVNTGELFF.